This T cell receptor (beta chain) emerged from a study of OX40 agonist ivuxolimab in advanced cancers. Study as a whole: Given to patients was ivuxolimab, an agonistic anti-OX40 (CD134) antibody. Patients receiving dose escalation had hepatocellular carcinoma, melanoma, renal cell or head and neck cancer. The dose-escalation cohort was approximately 80% male, with a mean age of approximately 61 years, ranging about 23 to 90.

As to this clone: The target antigen is unknown.

Profiled with immunoSEQ multiplex PCR; TCRdb holds only in-frame clones, not every one. The sample contains about 86,000 clones, roughly nine tenths of which appear only once. Notes on the study in general: At doses 0.1 to 3.0 mg/kg, CD4+ and CD8+ clones expanded.

The CDR3 loop spans 15 amino acids. Germline loops: CDR1 SGHTA, CDR2 FQGTGA. The V and J ends lost 5 bases and 7 bases, in that order; junction bases with no gene match: 12. This sequence was found in an adult with an advanced solid tumor such as melanoma, head and neck, liver or kidney cancer. This sequence joins TRBV7-3 and TRBJ2-7, with 9 nucleotides matching TRBD2. This specimen consisted of CD4+ or CD8+ T cells sorted from blood, obtained in a trial of the OX40 agonist ivuxolimab. The CDR3 reads CASSPSPALAGEQYF. DNA for the CDR3: TGTGCCAGCAGCCCTAGCCCAGCCCTAGCGGGAGAGCAGTACTTC.